This T cell receptor (beta chain) stems from a study of identical twins. CDR1 is SGDLS and CDR2 is YYNGEE in the germline V gene. Trimming took 0 bases from V and 11 from J; bases not matched to a gene: 10. This CDR3 is 14 amino acids long. Addition of a universal primer site occurred through template switching, and cDNA carried unique molecular identifiers. MiXCR, run by TCRdb on the 5' RACE reads, gives a single entry per CDR3 protein. The sample includes around 1.7 million distinct CDR3 sequences, about 32% of them seen just once. Everyone who donated was a healthy Caucasian. The source material was cord blood. The chain uses TRBV9 and TRBJ2-5; 7 bases align to TRBD2. This TCR derives from a newborn girl in good health. CDR3 sequence: CASSVVVAGNEQYF. The CDR3 DNA follows: TGTGCCAGCAGCGTAGTAGTAGCGGGCAATGAGCAGTACTTC.